These 27 T cell receptor beta chains originate from one sample sequenced in a study of early T cells in non-severe SARS-CoV-2 infection (dated by TCRdb to the early 2020s). Library prep was done by 5' RACE. TCRdb names NextSeq 500 as the instrument used. TCRdb's own reprocessing of the public reads used fastp at Q25 and MiXCR and kept productive beta chains. Rows with one shared CDR3 protein collapse into an entry with the most common genes and DNA. For this sample the table gives 33,000 or so distinct CDR3 sequences, of which around 6% were detected only once. Of the sample, 7% to 9.5% falls within the top ten clones. Sequences were obtained from whole blood. The source is an adult who was a healthcare worker with PCR-confirmed SARS-CoV-2 infection or an uninfected control (not recorded which).

There are many counts of this clonotype. The chain couples TRBV20-1 to TRBJ1-5; maybe TRBD1 (5 bases). Germline V gene sequence: CDR1 DFQATT, CDR2 SNEGSKA (reference sequence). The V end lost 0 bases, the J end lost 4 bases, and 13 bases lay between the germline ends. The CDR3 runs 15 residues. The CDR3, as DNA: TGCAGTGCTAGAGAAGTAGGCAGGGCGAATCAGCCCCAGCATTTT. It encodes CSAREVGRANQPQHF.

Concerning this clonotype: With a much larger clone just one base away, this may be a read error. The rearrangement joins TRBV6-8 to TRBJ2-1; D remains unclear. Germline lookup yields CDR1 MNHGY and CDR2 SAAAGT. CDR3 length equals 8 residues. The CDR3 loop reads CARRKQFF. CDR3 nucleotide sequence: TGTGCCCGCAGGAAGCAGTTCTTC.

The rearrangement uses TRBV4-3 and TRBJ1-4; D is uncertain. Germline V gene data show CDR1 as LGHNA and CDR2 as YSLEER. CDR3 length: 16 residues. V dropped 1 base and J dropped 4 bases, with 13 bases sitting between them. Written as DNA, the CDR3 is TGCGCCAGCAGCCAAGCCTCGTCAGGCTATAATGAAAAACTGTTTTTT. It codes for CASSQASSGYNEKLFF.

The sample holds one count of this clonotype. One end of the junction does not line up with germline, which may come from a read error. The CDR3 loop reads CSANDRGLGSTDTRYF. Written as DNA, the CDR3 is TGCAGTGCTAACGACAGGGGGCTCGGGAGCACAGATACGCGGTATTTT. The chain carries TRBV20-1 and TRBJ2-3; 10 nucleotides align to TRBD1. This CDR3 contains 16 residues. Germline V CDR1 and CDR2: DFQATT, SNEGSKA (reference sequence).

This clonotype was counted ten times or more. The rearrangement joins TRBV30 to TRBJ1-1; 8 bases are shared with TRBD1. The CDR3 spans 14 residues. Trimming took 2 bases from V and 6 from J; bases not matched to a gene: 8. Germline lookup yields CDR1 GTSNPN and CDR2 SVGIG (reference sequence). In DNA form, the CDR3 reads TGTGCCTGGAGTTTTGGACAGGGAATATCTGAAGCTTTCTTT. Translating gives CAWSFGQGISEAFF.

Only a few counts were recorded for this clonotype. The chain carries TRBV27 and TRBJ1-6; weak D call: TRBD1 (5 bases). CDR1 is MNHEY and CDR2 is SMNVEV in the germline V gene (reference sequence). V lost 2 bases and J 7 bases, leaving 9 bases between the germline ends. The CDR3 covers 14 residues. DNA for the CDR3: TGTGCCAGCAGTTTAGGGGGTTGGAATTCACCCCTCCACTTT. Residues: CASSLGGWNSPLHF.

In this sample, this clonotype turned up many times. The CDR3 loop reads CASSQDGTGGSPDTQYF. CDR3 coding DNA: TGCGCCAGCAGCCAAGATGGGACGGGAGGGTCCCCAGATACGCAGTATTTT. The chain joins TRBV4-1 to TRBJ2-3; 8 nucleotides line up with TRBD2. The V segment lost 0 bases and the J segment 4 bases; nucleotides outside the gene matches: 9. The germline CDR1 and CDR2 sequences are MGHRA and YSYEKL. This CDR3 spans 17 amino acids.

This clonotype was seen at least ten times. V and J are TRBV5-1 and TRBJ2-6; D is ambiguous. Germline values: CDR1 SGHRS, CDR2 YFSETQ. This CDR3 spans 17 amino acids. Trimming stripped 0 bases from V and 6 bases from J, with 16 bases between. In DNA form, the CDR3 reads TGCGCCAGCAGCTTGGCCGGTCGGTCCCTGGAGGCCAACGTCCTGACTTTC. Its translation is CASSLAGRSLEANVLTF.

This clonotype was found many times. The chain carries TRBV11-2 and TRBJ1-1; D possibly corresponds to TRBD1 (6 bases). The CDR3 is made up of 13 amino acids. The V gene lost 2 bases and the J gene lost 4 bases, with 8 bases spanning the gap. Per germline, CDR1 SGHAT and CDR2 FQNNGV. In nucleotides, the CDR3 is TGTGCCAGCAGCTTAATCAGGGGCACTGAAGCTTTCTTT. Translating gives CASSLIRGTEAFF.

This clonotype appeared a single time. A much larger clone sits a single nucleotide away, making a read error possible. The chain links TRBV9 to TRBJ1-4, with TRBD1 matching over 8 bases. Germline loops: CDR1 SGDLS, CDR2 YYNGEE. CDR3 length equals 17 residues. DNA of the CDR3: TGTGCCAGCAGCCCTAGCCCAGGACAGGGACGGAGTGAAAAACCGTTTTTT. It specifies CASSPSPGQGRSEKPFF.

This clonotype came up many times. The rearrangement uses TRBV29-1 and TRBJ2-5; D unclear. Germline V gives CDR1 SQVTM, CDR2 ANQGSEA. The CDR3 spans 11 residues. The V gene lost 3 bases and the J gene lost 9 bases, with 11 bases spanning the gap. This CDR3 is CSVDGSWAQYF. The CDR3 region has the DNA TGCAGCGTTGACGGGTCGTGGGCCCAGTACTTC.

This clonotype was counted only a few times. The genes are TRBV20-1 and TRBJ1-4; D ambiguous. V was shortened by 2 bases and J by 7 bases, with 5 bases between the two germline ends. The CDR3 covers 11 residues. Germline V gene sequence: CDR1 DFQATT, CDR2 SNEGSKA (reference sequence). The CDR3 loop reads CSARHLEKLFF. Here the CDR3 DNA reads TGCAGTGCTAGACATCTTGAAAAACTGTTTTTT.

The chain uses TRBV6-2 or TRBV6-3 and TRBJ2-7; no reliable D call. CDR1 MNHEY and CDR2 SVGEGT come from the germline V gene. V was trimmed by 2 bases and J by 6 bases, leaving 14 bases between them. The CDR3 length is 14 residues. Here the CDR3 DNA reads TGTGCCAGCAGTTACGAGAGGCCGTGGGGCGAGCAGTACTTC. It translates to CASSYERPWGEQYF.

This clonotype was observed many times. This chain uses TRBV27 with TRBJ2-7; D not certain. The germline V and J ends were trimmed by 7 bases and 0 bases, with 13 bases remaining between them. Per the germline V gene, CDR1 is MNHEY and CDR2 is SMNVEV (reference sequence). The CDR3 length is 14 residues. In DNA, the CDR3 is TGTGCCAGCACTCCACGGGCGGCCTCCTACGAGCAGTACTTC. This encodes CASTPRAASYEQYF.

This clonotype was picked up many times. The chain employs TRBV3-1 and TRBJ2-1; D perhaps matches TRBD2 (6 bases). The CDR3 is 12 residues long. Germline CDR1 is LGHDT and CDR2 is YNNKEL (reference sequence). The V and J ends lost 9 bases and 7 bases respectively, with 13 bases between them. The CDR3 DNA reads as TGTGCCAGTTCGGCGGCGGGGAATGAGCAGTTCTTC. Its protein product is CASSAAGNEQFF.

The chain links TRBV7-2 to TRBJ2-5; 15 bases line up with TRBD2. Germline-derived CDR1 and CDR2 are SGHTA and FQGNSA. V trimming: 5 bases; J trimming: 4 bases; junction bases outside the gene matches: 5. CDR3 size: 16 residues. The CDR3 region has the DNA TGTGCCAGCAGCCAGGGACTAGCGGGGGGACGAGAGACCCAGTACTTC. Its translation is CASSQGLAGGRETQYF. Supplemented by reference TRBV7-2 and TRBJ2-5, the full variable domain reads GAGVSQSPSNKVTEKGKDVELRCDPISGHTALYWYRQSLGQGLEFLIYFQGNSAPDKSGLPSDRFSAERTGGSVSTLTIQRTQQEDSAVYLCASSQGLAGGRETQYFGPGTRLLVL.

This clonotype was counted only a few times. The chain combines TRBV11-2 with TRBJ2-4, with D perhaps matching TRBD2 (6 bases). The V and J ends lost 2 bases and 3 bases respectively, with 8 bases between them. Germline CDR1 is SGHAT and CDR2 is FQNNGV. The CDR3 extends over 14 amino acids. This chain's CDR3 is CASSLLEGKNIQYF. The CDR3 DNA follows: TGTGCCAGCAGCTTATTGGAGGGCAAAAACATTCAGTACTTC.

The sample holds many counts of this clonotype. The CDR3 nucleotides are TGTGCCACCAGTGATCCCAAGACAGCTCAGCCCCAGCATTTT. Protein: CATSDPKTAQPQHF. The rearrangement joins TRBV24-1 to TRBJ1-5, with D perhaps matching TRBD1 (5 bases). The CDR3 has 14 residues. Germline-derived CDR1 and CDR2 are KGHDR and SFDVKD. V lost 3 bases to trimming and J lost 6 bases, with 11 bases between them.

In this sample, this clonotype turned up many times. V and J are TRBV10-3 and TRBJ2-5, with 9 bases matching TRBD2. Germline CDR1 is ENHRY and CDR2 is SYGVKD. Trimming cost V 6 bases and J 4 bases; bases outside gene matches: 9. The CDR3 totals 15 residues. CDR3 sequence (DNA): TGTGCCATCAGCGGGGGACTAGCAGAGCTAGAGACCCAGTACTTC. Its protein product is CAISGGLAELETQYF.

This clonotype was recorded at least ten times. CDR3 bases: TGTGCCAGTAGTATAGTAGCCAGAAAAGGGGCCAACGTCCTGACTTTC. It encodes CASSIVARKGANVLTF. The chain uses TRBV19 and TRBJ2-6; no clear D. Germline loops: CDR1 LNHDA, CDR2 SQIVND (reference sequence). The CDR3 is 16 amino acids. The V end was cut by 1 base, the J end by 4 bases, with 11 bases between.

This clonotype was observed at least ten times. V and J are TRBV7-2 and TRBJ2-7, with D hard to call. The germline V gene has CDR1 SGHTA and CDR2 FQGNSA. Trimming removed 2 bases from V and 2 bases from J, with 13 bases in between. The CDR3 is 15 amino acids. The CDR3, as DNA: TGTGCCAGCAGCTTACCCTTACGGCGGCCCTACGAGCAGTACTTC. It is translated as CASSLPLRRPYEQYF.

This clonotype has more than one count but fewer than ten. The genes are TRBV2 and TRBJ2-7; D is undetermined. CDR1 is SNHLY, CDR2 FYNNEI, per germline. CDR3 length: 13 residues. V was clipped by 4 bases and J by 5 bases, with 12 bases between them. CDR3 DNA sequence: TGTGCCAGCAGTGTCTCCCCAAAGCACGAGCAGTACTTC. This translates into CASSVSPKHEQYF.

This clonotype showed up many times. The chain carries TRBV7-2 and TRBJ2-3; D ambiguous. V was clipped by 4 bases and J by 5 bases, with 25 bases between them. CDR1 is SGHTA, CDR2 FQGNSA, per germline. The CDR3 contains 18 residues. The CDR3 DNA reads TGTGCCAGCAGCTCTTTATATCCCGGGCCCCTGCCCGGAGATACGCAGTATTTT. Translation: CASSSLYPGPLPGDTQYF.

There are many counts of this clonotype. This sequence joins TRBV15 and TRBJ1-5; D gene unclear. Germline assignment: CDR1 LNHNV and CDR2 YYDKDF (reference sequence). Trimming removed 0 bases at V and 5 bases at J, with 8 bases between. The CDR3 is 14 amino acids. CDR3 loop: CATSREGFDQPQHF. The DNA for the CDR3 is TGTGCCACCAGCAGAGAAGGGTTCGATCAGCCCCAGCATTTT.

There are many counts of this clonotype. The CDR3 nucleotides read TGTGCCAGCAGCTACGGACAGGGGGGGCGTGGCTACACCTTC. Translation: CASSYGQGGRGYTF. J is TRBJ1-2 and V is TRBV7-2; 10 bases match TRBD1. This CDR3 is 14 amino acids long. Germline V lookup: CDR1 SGHTA, CDR2 FQGNSA. V was clipped by 4 bases and J by 7 bases; unmatched bases: 6.

This clonotype was picked up many times. Here the CDR3 reads CATLITTGGQYGYTF. The CDR3 DNA follows: TGTGCCACCTTAATAACCACGGGGGGACAGTATGGCTACACCTTC. The genes are TRBV10-3 and TRBJ1-2; 7 nucleotides line up with TRBD1. This CDR3 has 15 residues. Losses at the gene ends were 10 bases for V and 5 bases for J; bases not matched to a gene: 16. Looked up from germline, CDR1 is ENHRY and CDR2 is SYGVKD.

This clonotype was seen repeatedly, ten times or more. The chain carries TRBV7-2 and TRBJ2-4, with 8 bases matching TRBD2. The CDR3 totals 16 residues. With 2 bases clipped from V and 3 bases from J, the junction kept 6 bases outside the gene matches. Germline loops: CDR1 SGHTA, CDR2 FQGNSA. CDR3 protein: CASSLTSGGGKNIQYF. The CDR3 DNA reads TGTGCCAGCAGCTTAACCAGCGGGGGAGGCAAAAACATTCAGTACTTC. Complete variable domain (other parts from reference TRBV7-2 and TRBJ2-4): GAGVSQSPSNKVTEKGKDVELRCDPISGHTALYWYRQSLGQGLEFLIYFQGNSAPDKSGLPSDRFSAERTGGSVSTLTIQRTQQEDSAVYLCASSLTSGGGKNIQYFGAGTRLSVL.